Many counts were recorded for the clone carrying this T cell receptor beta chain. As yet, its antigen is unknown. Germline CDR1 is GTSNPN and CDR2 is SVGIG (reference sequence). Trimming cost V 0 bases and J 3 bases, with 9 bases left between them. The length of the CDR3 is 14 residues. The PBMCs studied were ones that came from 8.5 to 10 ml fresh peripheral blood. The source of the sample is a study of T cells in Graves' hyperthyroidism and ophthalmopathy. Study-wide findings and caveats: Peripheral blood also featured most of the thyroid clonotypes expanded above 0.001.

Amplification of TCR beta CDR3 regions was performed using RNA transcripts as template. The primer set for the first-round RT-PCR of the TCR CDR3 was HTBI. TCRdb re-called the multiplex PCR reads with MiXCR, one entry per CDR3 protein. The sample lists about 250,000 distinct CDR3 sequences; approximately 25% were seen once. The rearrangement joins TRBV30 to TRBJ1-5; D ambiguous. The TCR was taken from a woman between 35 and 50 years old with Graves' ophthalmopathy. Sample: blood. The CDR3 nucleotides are TGTGCCTGGAGTGTGGGCCGTTTCAATCAGCCCCAGCATTTT. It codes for CAWSVGRFNQPQHF.